This T cell receptor beta chain was retrieved from a study of cytomegalovirus exposure and HLA in healthy donors. Overall study findings and caveats: A reported reduction in N-insertions relative to the roughly 700-donor mean was seen in an Asian-associated ancestry cluster in a later analysis. The productive fraction for most TCR beta V segments was about 90% or about 30% in an earlier analysis.

Both 60 Vbeta primers and 13 Jbeta primers went into the PCR. The method was immunoSEQ multiplex PCR; TCRdb's version includes in-frame clones alone and lacks a portion of them. Among roughly 100,000 clones listed, about two thirds were seen once. Trimming left V 1 base short and J 4 bases short, with 7 bases between. This CDR3 contains 12 residues. Germline assignment: CDR1 GTSNPN and CDR2 SVGIG (reference sequence). Comments on this clone: Its target is not known.

The study sampled nominally healthy donors, though unrecorded immune exposures were likely. This chain uses TRBV30 with TRBJ1-2, with D tentatively TRBD1 (6 bases). Source material: PBMCs. The receptor comes from a boy between 5 and 17 years old in good health and CMV-seronegative. DNA for the CDR3: TGTGCCTGGAGTGGGGGGCTCTATGGCTACACCTTC. Residues: CAWSGGLYGYTF.